The 18 T cell receptor beta chains given below trace back to one sample, sequenced in a study of blood T cells in healthy people across ages. Sample-barcoded 5' priming and a J-beta primer mix drove a second PCR of roughly 6 to 12 cycles. TCRdb fed the 5' RACE reads into MiXCR, producing one record per CDR3 protein. The data hold hundreds of thousands of distinct CDR3 sequences, with 46% observed a single time. Input material: blood. The receptors here all came from an older man in good health.

As for this clonotype: An end of the junction differs from the germline gene, which may be a read error. The V and J genes are TRBV5-5 and TRBJ2-5; 7 bases are a match to TRBD1. CDR1 is SGHKS and CDR2 is YYEKEE in the germline V gene (reference sequence). CDR3 size: 15 residues. CDR3 DNA sequence: TGTGCCAGCAGCTTTGAGACAGGGTTCCAAGAGACCCGGTACTTC. It encodes CASSFETGFQETRYF.

V usage is TRBV27 and J usage is TRBJ2-3; no firm D call. The CDR3 loop spans 13 amino acids. V gave up 7 bases and J gave up 6 bases, with 14 bases separating them. Germline values: CDR1 MNHEY, CDR2 SMNVEV (reference sequence). CDR3 nucleotides: TGTGCCAGCATGGTGGAGTTCGGGGATACGCAGTATTTT. Amino acids: CASMVEFGDTQYF.

The table lists this clonotype with a few counts. This chain joins TRBV7-8 and TRBJ1-5, with D unresolved. CDR1 SGHVS and CDR2 FQNEAQ come from the germline V gene. V lost 1 base and J lost 2, with 9 bases in between. This CDR3 contains 15 residues. The CDR3 sequence: CASSLETRRNQPQHF. The CDR3 nucleotides are TGTGCCAGCAGCTTAGAAACCAGGCGCAATCAGCCCCAGCATTTT.

With respect to this clonotype: Being one base from a much bigger clone, this may be a read error. This chain uses TRBV7-2 with TRBJ2-1, with D unresolved. V lost 5 bases and J lost 3, with 14 bases in between. Germline V lookup: CDR1 SGHTA, CDR2 FQGNSA. This CDR3 region has 15 residues. Here the CDR3 DNA reads TGTGCCAGCAGCCCAGGACCAGAAGTCTACAATGAGCAGTTCTTC. Its translation: CASSPGPEVYNEQFF.

This clonotype was observed a few times. The chain is built from TRBV7-3 and TRBJ2-3; 12 bases line up with TRBD2. With V trimmed by 6 bases and J by 3 bases, 7 bases remained unmatched. The CDR3 consists of 16 residues. The germline gives CDR1 SGHTA, CDR2 FQGTGA. CDR3 bases: TGTGCCAGCAGTCCTAGCGGGAGGGGTGGGACAGATACGCAGTATTTT. Its protein product is CASSPSGRGGTDTQYF.

In its sample, this clonotype was seen a few times. The chain carries TRBV12-3 or TRBV12-4 and TRBJ2-3; D ambiguous. V lost 6 bases to trimming and J lost 2 bases, with 18 bases between them. This CDR3 has 16 amino acids. The CDR3 DNA reads as TGTGCCAGCAGGACCTCTCTGGCGGTACACACAGATACGCAGTATTTT. Protein sequence: CASRTSLAVHTDTQYF.

This chain connects TRBV15 to TRBJ1-4; D unclear. Trimming pared 1 base from V and 10 bases from J, leaving 13 bases between. CDR3 length equals 14 residues. Per germline, CDR1 LNHNV and CDR2 YYDKDF (reference sequence). The chain's CDR3 is CATSRVFRVVKLFF. CDR3 DNA: TGTGCCACCAGCAGAGTATTTAGGGTTGTAAAACTGTTTTTT.

The chain carries TRBV20-1 and TRBJ1-2, with no clear D. The length of the CDR3 is 14 residues. CDR1 is DFQATT, CDR2 SNEGSKA, per germline (reference sequence). V was trimmed by 5 bases and J by 2 bases, leaving 15 bases between them. CDR3 sequence (DNA): TGCAGTGCTCGAGGGCAGGAGGGAAACTATGGCTACACCTTC. It translates to CSARGQEGNYGYTF.

The table lists this clonotype with a few counts. The rearrangement links TRBV6-1 to TRBJ2-1; 7 bases match TRBD1. The CDR3 spans 15 residues. Trimming cost V 6 bases and J 4 bases; bases outside gene matches: 9. The germline V gene encodes CDR1 MNHNS and CDR2 SASEGT. The CDR3 sequence is CASSSDRVVYNEQFF. The DNA of the CDR3 is TGTGCCAGCAGCTCCGACAGGGTGGTATACAATGAGCAGTTCTTC.

This clonotype has ten or more counts. The chain couples TRBV28 to TRBJ1-4, with D perhaps TRBD1 (5 bases). CDR3 length: 17 residues. Trimming shortened V by 6 bases and J by 6 bases, and 23 bases separated the two germline ends. Germline CDR1 reads MDHEN; CDR2 reads SYDVKM. In DNA, the CDR3 is TGTGCCAGCAGCCCCCGGCAGGGTAGGAGTCCTGATGAAAAACTGTTTTTT. This encodes CASSPRQGRSPDEKLFF. The full variable domain, completed using reference TRBV28 and TRBJ1-4, is DVKVTQSSRYLVKRTGEKVFLECVQDMDHENMFWYRQDPGLGLRLIYFSYDVKMKEKGDIPEGYSVSREKKERFSLILESASTNQTSMYLCASSPRQGRSPDEKLFFGSGTQLSVL.

In DNA, the CDR3 is TGCAGTGCAAAAAACGGCGGGAACGAATACAATGAGCAGTTCTTC. Protein sequence: CSAKNGGNEYNEQFF. The chain couples TRBV20-1 to TRBJ2-1, with TRBD2 as a possible D gene (6 bases). V lost 6 bases and J 4 bases, leaving 19 bases between the germline ends. The CDR3 consists of 15 residues. Per germline, CDR1 DFQATT and CDR2 SNEGSKA (reference sequence).

This CDR3 is CSQRRRYGYTF. For the CDR3, the DNA is TGCAGCCAAAGGAGGAGGTATGGCTACACCTTC. This chain connects TRBV20-1 to TRBJ1-2; the D is unclear. The germline V gene has CDR1 DFQATT and CDR2 SNEGSKA (reference sequence). This CDR3 contains 11 residues.

This sequence joins TRBV6-2 or TRBV6-3 and TRBJ2-4, with TRBD1 as a possible D gene (5 bases). CDR1 MNHEY and CDR2 SVGEGT come from the germline V gene. Between the trimmed V and J ends, which lost 6 bases and 10 bases, there was a span of 13 bases. This CDR3 has 12 residues. CDR3 sequence reads: CASRSDSLIQYF. The CDR3 DNA is TGTGCCAGCAGGTCCGACAGTTTAATTCAGTACTTC.

The rearrangement uses TRBV12-3 or TRBV12-4 and TRBJ2-1; TRBD1 or TRBD2 may be the D gene (5 bases each). The V and J ends lost 5 bases and 4 bases respectively, with 12 bases between them. This CDR3 comprises 14 residues. The CDR3 loop is CASSVGTQYNEQFF. The CDR3 DNA sequence: TGTGCCAGCAGTGTAGGGACGCAGTACAATGAGCAGTTCTTC.

This clonotype has ten or more counts. V and J are TRBV7-2 and TRBJ2-7, with 7 bases identical to TRBD2. With 3 bases clipped from V and 1 base from J, the junction kept 6 bases outside the gene matches. The CDR3 extends over 15 amino acids. Germline-derived CDR1 and CDR2 are SGHTA and FQGNSA. CDR3 in amino acids: CASSLAGDQSYEQYF. The CDR3 DNA is TGTGCCAGCAGCTTGGCGGGGGATCAGTCCTACGAGCAGTACTTC.

Comment on this clonotype: The germline gene is not matched at one end of the junction; a read error may be the cause. CDR3 DNA sequence: TGTACCAGCAGCGTGAGGAGAGGACGCAATGAGCAGTTCTTC. It yields the protein CTSSVRRGRNEQFF. This chain connects TRBV9 to TRBJ2-1, with D unresolved. The CDR3 runs to 14 residues. The germline V gene encodes CDR1 SGDLS and CDR2 YYNGEE.

The J gene is TRBJ2-6, the V gene TRBV2; 8 bases are shared with TRBD1. The J segment lost 0 bases and the V segment lost 6 bases, leaving 13 bases of the junction unmatched. In germline, CDR1 is SNHLY, CDR2 FYNNEI. The CDR3 has 19 amino acids. This CDR3 is CASSRDRLSQSSGANVLTF. The CDR3, as DNA: TGTGCCAGCAGCCGGGACAGGCTATCCCAGAGCTCTGGGGCCAACGTCCTGACTTTC.

This chain links TRBV12-3 or TRBV12-4 with TRBJ1-5; D possibly corresponds to TRBD1 (5 bases). V lost 9 bases and J 0 bases, leaving 15 bases between the germline ends. This CDR3 comprises 15 residues. Here the CDR3 DNA reads TGTGCCAGTTCACAGGAAAGGGGTAGCAATCAGCCCCAGCATTTT. Translated, it gives CASSQERGSNQPQHF.